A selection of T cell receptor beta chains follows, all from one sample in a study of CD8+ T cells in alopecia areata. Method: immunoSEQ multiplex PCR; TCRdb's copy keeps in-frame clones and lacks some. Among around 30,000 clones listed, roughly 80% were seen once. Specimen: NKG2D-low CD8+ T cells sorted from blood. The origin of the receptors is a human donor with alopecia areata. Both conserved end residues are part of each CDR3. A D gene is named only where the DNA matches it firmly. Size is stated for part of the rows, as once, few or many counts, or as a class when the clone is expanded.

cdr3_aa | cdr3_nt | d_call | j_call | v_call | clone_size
CASSQQGFWNEQFF | TGTGCCAGCAGCCAACAGGGGTTTTGGAATGAGCAGTTCTTC | TRBD1 | TRBJ2-1 | TRBV6-5 | once
CATSPGLGGNEQFF | TGTGCCACCAGCCCCGGTCTGGGAGGCAATGAGCAGTTCTTC | NA | TRBJ2-1 | TRBV15 | NA
CASSAGTSGYNEQFF | TGTGCCAGTAGTGCGGGGACTAGCGGATACAATGAGCAGTTCTTC | TRBD2 | TRBJ2-1 | TRBV19 | NA
CASSQLGMGNTQYF | TGCGCCAGCAGCCAACTAGGGATGGGGAATACGCAGTATTTT | NA | TRBJ2-3 | TRBV4-3 | NA
CASSLGLAGVGEQFF | TGCGCCAGCAGCCTGGGACTAGCGGGAGTAGGTGAGCAGTTCTTC | TRBD2 | TRBJ2-1 | TRBV4-1 | NA
CASSQEGRRTDTQYF | TGCGCCAGCAGCCAAGAAGGCAGGCGCACAGATACGCAGTATTTT | NA | TRBJ2-3 | TRBV4-3 | NA
CAWFHLGNTIYF | TGTGCCTGGTTCCATCTTGGAAACACCATATATTTT | NA | TRBJ1-3 | TRBV30 | NA
CASSQWTSGISSYEQYF | TGCGCCAGCAGTCAATGGACTAGCGGGATTTCCTCCTACGAGCAGTACTTC | TRBD2 | TRBJ2-7 | TRBV23-1 | NA
CSGITGGTEAFF | TGCAGCGGGATCACAGGGGGCACTGAAGCTTTCTTT | TRBD1 | TRBJ1-1 | TRBV29-1 | NA
CASSPMSETNYGYTF | TGTGCCAGCAGTCCGATGTCAGAAACTAACTATGGCTACACCTTC | NA | TRBJ1-2 | TRBV28 | NA
CASTLLAGVEETQYF | TGTGCCAGCACCTTGTTAGCGGGAGTGGAAGAGACCCAGTACTTC | TRBD2 | TRBJ2-5 | TRBV5-4 | NA
CASRESNQPQHF | TGTGCCAGCAGAGAGAGCAATCAGCCCCAGCATTTT | NA | TRBJ1-5 | TRBV27 | NA
CASSEVDERLAKNIQYF | TGTGCCAGCAGTGAAGTGGATGAGCGGCTAGCCAAAAACATTCAGTACTTC | NA | TRBJ2-4 | TRBV2 | NA
CASAYFTGRTDTQYF | TGCGCCAGCGCCTACTTTACAGGGAGGACAGATACGCAGTATTTT | NA | TRBJ2-3 | TRBV5-1 | NA
CASSQDRVNQPQHF | TGTGCCAGCAGCCAAGATAGAGTCAATCAGCCCCAGCATTTT | NA | TRBJ1-5 | TRBV4-2 | NA
CASGGVTQYF | TGCGCCAGCGGGGGTGTTACCCAGTACTTC | NA | TRBJ2-5 | TRBV5-1 | NA
CSVYQTGTPGGYGYTF | TGCAGCGTTTACCAGACCGGGACACCGGGAGGCTATGGCTACACCTTC | NA | TRBJ1-2 | TRBV29-1 | NA